The entry below describes one T cell receptor beta chain. There is no known antigen for this receptor. No base-level quality is on record; no much larger clone is a single base apart. The donors were healthy, HIV-negative adults who had no recently reported acute infections or vaccinations. Only Caucasian adults living in Nashville, Tennessee, USA were represented among the donors. CD4+ T cells were enriched by magnetic negative selection, after which naive cells were positively selected on CD45RA and the negative fraction was taken as the memory subset. Blood was obtained by leukapheresis, after which PBMCs were separated by Ficoll-Histopaque density gradient centrifugation and cryopreserved in liquid nitrogen vapor phase. Analytical flow cytometry was used to check the purity and quantity of every magnetically sorted T cell population. Genomic DNA was isolated from each sorted fraction and quantified by UV absorbance on a Nanodrop 2000c.

This record belongs to a study of shared clonotypes between healthy human individuals (dated by TCRdb to the early 2020s). Background on the whole study: Three men and two women, aged 18 to 49 years, made up the cohort. Per donor, three plates each were used for CD4 naive and CD4 memory, two for CD8 naive, and one for CD8 memory. To estimate repertoire size and how much clonotypes are shared between individuals, the study performed deep sequencing of blood TCR repertoires from roughly five healthy adults. Between about 0.85 and 9.5 billion PBMCs per donor were obtained by leukapheresis. To increase sequencing depth and limit assay-specific biases, TCR repertoire library preparation and sequencing were carried out by different laboratories using diverse techniques. Study-wide findings and limitations: Pairwise subsampling indicated that sequencing depth was expected to affect the degree of clonotype sharing among donors. Sampling was restricted to blood, and TCR repertoires in tissues likely differ from the TCR repertoires found in blood. When several donors were compared, the shared fraction of clonotypes was about 5.4% for naive CD4, about 4% for naive CD8, 2% to 2.5% for memory CD4, and approximately 0.4% for memory CD8. Compared with non-shared clonotypes, the clonotypes found in all four sorted-subset donors had higher generation probabilities. Larger estimated clonotype richness was generally found for naive subsets than for memory subsets. Because the study included only a small number of donors, the genetic and exposure-history diversity represented was limited. Even with the large sequencing depth, rarefaction of the sorted-subset datasets indicated that sequencing was incomplete.

The CDR3 starts with the cysteine, ends with the phenylalanine, and has 13 residues. Left in the record is the CDR3 DNA by itself, 39 bases read in frame from the first base. V loses 1 base, J loses 6 bases, and the germline ends lie 10 bases apart. As encoded in the germline V gene (reference sequence), CDR1 is SEHNR while CDR2 is FQNEAQ. Using the deep immunoSEQ assay, TCR CDR3 regions were amplified from genomic DNA by multiplex PCR. Extracted genomic DNA from each cell subset was spread evenly across all wells of several immunoSEQ 96-well plates, with each plate serving as a replicate. For sorted subsets, about 220 ng of genomic DNA, equivalent to around 30,000 T cell genomes, went into each replicate PCR. Purified libraries were quantified with a Qubit 3.0 fluorometer, sized on a Bioanalyzer 2100, and re-quantified with the KAPA Library Quantification kit. Every immunoSEQ 96-well plate was sequenced on a dedicated single-read 150-cycle Illumina NextSeq 550 flow cell. Per the original workflow: Because only junctional sequences without quality scores were contained in the immunoSEQ output, filtering matching that applied to full-length reads could not be performed. To assign V/J genes and CDR3, sequences were annotated against IMGT germline references using PyIR, a Python wrapper for IgBLAST v1.9. Reads were removed for weak V/J assignments (E-value above 1e-6), missing CDR3, stop codons, out-of-frame junctions, or ambiguous translated residues. A V3J clonotype was defined by an identical inferred V gene, J gene, and CDR3 amino acid sequence. Percentage overlap between repertoires was computed as shared unique clonotypes divided by the size of the smaller repertoire. RTK rarefaction, the Chao1 estimator, and Recon v2.1 estimates of unobserved clonotypes were used to assess repertoire richness. Generation probabilities were computed with OLGA for all TCRbeta clonotypes obtained by the gDNA method from several donors. TCRdb stores this immuneACCESS table with in-frame sequences only. Part of the clones is absent; in the studies checked, under half of the shortfall reflects unresolved V genes, and no reason is known for the rest. That table furnishes V, J and clone size, whereas the DNA furnished D and trimming. The sample table lists millions of clones, about 92% of them with a count of one. The ten largest clones add up to over 0.12% of the sample.

The chain couples TRBV7-9 to TRBJ2-7, with an unclear D gene assignment. This receptor was obtained from a man between 18 and 29 years old in good health. Sequencing was done on a sample of naive CD4+ T cells sorted from blood. Taken with the paper, the label for cell subset or site translates to: CD45RA+ positively selected. The DNA reads as follows: TGTGCCAGCAGCTTAGGGGTGAGTCCCGAGCAGTACTTC. Translation gives CASSLGVSPEQYF.